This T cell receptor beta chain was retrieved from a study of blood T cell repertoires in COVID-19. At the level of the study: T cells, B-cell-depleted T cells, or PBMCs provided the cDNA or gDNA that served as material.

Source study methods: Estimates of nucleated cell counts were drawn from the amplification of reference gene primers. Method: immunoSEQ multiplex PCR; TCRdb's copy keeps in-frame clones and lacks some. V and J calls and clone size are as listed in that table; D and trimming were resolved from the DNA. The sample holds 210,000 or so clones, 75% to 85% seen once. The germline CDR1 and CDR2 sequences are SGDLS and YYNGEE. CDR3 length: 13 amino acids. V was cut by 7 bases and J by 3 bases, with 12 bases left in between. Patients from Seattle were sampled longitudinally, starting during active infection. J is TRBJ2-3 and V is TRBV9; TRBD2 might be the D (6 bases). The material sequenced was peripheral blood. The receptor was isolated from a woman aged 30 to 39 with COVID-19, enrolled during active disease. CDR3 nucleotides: TGTGCCAGCGAGGAGGGTAATACAGATACGCAGTATTTT. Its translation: CASEEGNTDTQYF. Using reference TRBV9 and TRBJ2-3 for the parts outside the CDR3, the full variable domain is DSGVTQTPKHLITATGQRVTLRCSPRSGDLSVYWYQQSLDQGLQFLIQYYNGEERAKGNILERFSAQQFPDLHSELNLSSLELGDSALYFCASEEGNTDTQYFGPGTRLTVL.